This T cell receptor (beta chain) derives from a study of cytomegalovirus exposure and HLA in healthy donors. The CDR3 sequence is 16 residues long. The ends lost 1 base at V and 4 bases at J; junction bases unmatched: 6. The V gene's germline CDR1 is PRHDT and CDR2 FYEKMQ (reference sequence). Repertoires were generated with immunoSEQ multiplex PCR, while TCRdb's copy carries only in-frame clones and drops some. Of fewer than 250,000 clones listed, around four fifths were seen once; the top ten hold around 5.5%. Remarks on this clone: Its matching antigen is unknown.

Study-level results: There were some public TCRs occurring in many donors, but most TCR sequences were rare. According to a subsequent analysis, TCR clusters identified in the first cohort showed a tendency to co-occur across the 100 to 150 validation repertoires. Researchers catalogued approximately 160 TCR beta chains as cytomegalovirus-associated. Under in vitro conditions, three CMV-associated chains were confirmed as specific for CMV antigens.

This clonotype originated in a woman aged 18-29 years in good health and CMV-seronegative. This chain links TRBV13 with TRBJ2-2, with 7 bases lining up with TRBD1. Sequencing was performed on PBMCs. CDR3 protein: CASSLDRQGLTGELFF. CDR3 in DNA: TGTGCCAGCAGCTTAGATCGACAGGGCCTCACCGGGGAGCTGTTTTTT.